This is a list of T cell receptor beta chains from one sample in a study of cytomegalovirus exposure and HLA in healthy donors. TCRdb's table, derived via immunoSEQ multiplex PCR, lists solely in-frame clones and lacks some. The data hold about 140,000 clones, with roughly 80% observed a single time. Sequencing was carried out using PBMCs. These receptors were taken from a man in his forties or fifties in good health and CMV-seronegative. Each CDR3 is given with its conserved first and last residue. Each record gives: J gene, V gene, clone size, CDR3 length, D gene, CDR3 DNA, CDR3 protein. A D gene is named only where the DNA matches it firmly. Size tells how often a clone was seen (once, few, many) or the class of an expanded clone, and some rows leave it out.

TRBJ1-4,TRBV2,-,15,TRBD1,TGTGCCAGCAGTGGGGCGGGGACAGTTTATGAAAAACTGTTTTTT,CASSGAGTVYEKLFF
TRBJ1-5,TRBV19,-,11,-,TGTGCCAGTAAGGGGAGGGCGCCCCAGCATTTT,CASKGRAPQHF
TRBJ2-7,TRBV7-2,-,16,TRBD2,TGTGCCAGCTCGTCGTCCCTAGCGGGGGGGAAGTACGAGCAGTACTTC,CASSSSLAGGKYEQYF
TRBJ2-3,TRBV21-1,-,16,-,TGTGCCAGCACCCTCTACCCCGGGGGACGCACAGATACGCAGTATTTT,CASTLYPGGRTDTQYF
TRBJ2-5,TRBV5-4,few,15,TRBD2,TGTGCCAGCAGCGAGCGGGGGGGCCGGGGAGAGACCCAGTACTTC,CASSERGGRGETQYF
TRBJ2-7,TRBV11-2,-,15,-,TGTGCCAGCAGCTCGGGGTCGGTACTCGTCTACGAGCAGTACTTC,CASSSGSVLVYEQYF
TRBJ1-2,TRBV6-1,-,16,TRBD1,TGTGCCAGCAGTGAATCGACAGGGGCTAAGAACTATGGCTACACCTTC,CASSESTGAKNYGYTF
TRBJ2-1,TRBV7-2,-,14,-,TGTGCCAGCAGCCTTCGACAGTTTTACAATGAGCAGTTCTTC,CASSLRQFYNEQFF
TRBJ2-3,TRBV4-2,-,15,-,TGTGCCAGCAGCCAAGATTCCGGTGGCACAGATACGCAGTATTTT,CASSQDSGGTDTQYF
TRBJ1-1,TRBV7-9,-,15,-,TGTGCCAGCAGCCCTGACGCCCAGGCTAACACTGAAGCTTTCTTT,CASSPDAQANTEAFF
TRBJ2-3,TRBV6-1,-,14,-,TGTGCCAGCAGTGACAGGTACCGCACAGATACGCAGTATTTT,CASSDRYRTDTQYF
TRBJ1-2,TRBV19,-,15,-,TGTGCCAGTAGTATCCACAGGGTAGGAGGCTATGGCTACACCTTC,CASSIHRVGGYGYTF
TRBJ2-1,TRBV4-2,-,16,TRBD2,TGTGCCAGCAGCCAAGAGTCTAGCGGGGGGGCGTGGGAGCAGTTCTTC,CASSQESSGGAWEQFF
TRBJ1-2,TRBV6-1,once,14,TRBD1,TGTGCCAGCAGCCGAGGACAGGGCGACTATGGCTACACCTTC,CASSRGQGDYGYTF
TRBJ1-4,TRBV4-2,once,19,-,TGTGCCAGCAGCCAAGATAGTAGGGGAATCCAAGCAACTAATGAAAAACTGTTTTTT,CASSQDSRGIQATNEKLFF
TRBJ1-2,TRBV27,-,15,-,TGTGCCAGCAGACTGACTACTGGAGAGAACTATGGCTACACCTTC,CASRLTTGENYGYTF
TRBJ1-1,TRBV6-6,-,13,-,TGTGCCAGCAGTGCCTCAGGGTTAACTGAAGCTTTCTTT,CASSASGLTEAFF
TRBJ2-2,TRBV5-1,-,11,-,TGCGCCAGCAGCTTCGGCGGGGAGCTGTTTTTT,CASSFGGELFF
TRBJ2-5,TRBV7-8,-,16,TRBD2,TGTGCCAGCAGCTTCGGACTAGCGGGGTATCCGGAGACCCAGTACTTC,CASSFGLAGYPETQYF
TRBJ1-1,TRBV7-9,few,17,TRBD1,TGTTCCAGCAGCTCTGGGACAGGGGGTTTCCGAAACACTGAAGCTTTCTTT,CSSSSGTGGFRNTEAFF
TRBJ2-1,TRBV7-9,-,12,-,TGTTCCAGCAGCTTACATCCGGGGGAGCGGTTCTTC,CSSSLHPGERFF
TRBJ1-1,TRBV27,-,17,TRBD1,TGTGCCAGCAGCCGCGGACAGGGCTTTCCTATGAACACTGAAGCTTTCTTT,CASSRGQGFPMNTEAFF
TRBJ1-3,TRBV6-5,few,14,-,TGTGCCAGCAGACCCCCAGGGGTGGGAAACACCATATATTTT,CASRPPGVGNTIYF
TRBJ2-1,TRBV5-1,-,16,TRBD1,TGCGCCAGCAGCTTGGCAGGGCAGGGGGCGTACAATGAGCAGTTCTTC,CASSLAGQGAYNEQFF
TRBJ1-5,TRBV2,-,18,TRBD1,TGTGCCAGCAGTGTTGGGACAGGGTCGAGAAATAGCAATCAGCCCCAGCATTTT,CASSVGTGSRNSNQPQHF
TRBJ1-6,TRBV7-9,-,16,TRBD1,TGTGCCAGCAGACCTCTCCAGGGGGCGAGCAATTCACCCCTCCACTTT,CASRPLQGASNSPLHF
TRBJ1-2,TRBV27,-,13,-,TGTGCCAGCAGTCCAAATGGACATAGGGGCTACACCTTC,CASSPNGHRGYTF